This is a list of T cell receptor beta chains from one sample in a study of neurological immune-mediated disorders. One entry per CDR3 protein, called by TCRdb with MiXCR from the 5' RACE reads. The sample contains roughly 88,000 distinct CDR3 sequences, around 3.5% of which appear only once. The specimen sequenced was PBMCs. These receptors all stem from a woman aged 45-60 years with multiple sclerosis. Each CDR3 is given with its conserved first and last residue. Fields, in order: clone size, D gene, V gene, J gene, CDR3 protein, CDR3 DNA. The D gene is left open where the match is weak. Not all rows give a size; the values are once, few, many and, for expanded clones, a class.

size: many
D: .
V: TRBV20-1
J: TRBJ1-6
CDR3: CSSIVSSYNSPLHF
DNA: TGCAGTTCTATAGTGAGCTCCTATAATTCACCCCTCCACTTT

size: many
D: .
V: TRBV20-1
J: TRBJ2-1
CDR3: CSARAFRVEEQFF
DNA: TGCAGTGCTAGAGCCTTTAGGGTGGAGGAGCAGTTCTTC

size: many
D: .
V: TRBV12-3/TRBV12-4
J: TRBJ1-2
CDR3: CASSQQVTYGYTF
DNA: TGTGCCAGCAGCCAACAGGTGACCTATGGCTACACCTTC

size: few
D: .
V: TRBV20-1
J: TRBJ2-7
CDR3: CSASVTASSYEQYF
DNA: TGCAGTGCTAGCGTGACAGCAAGCTCCTACGAGCAGTACTTC

size: many
D: .
V: TRBV15
J: TRBJ2-5
CDR3: CATSRDSRETQYF
DNA: TGTGCCACCAGCAGAGACTCTAGAGAGACCCAGTACTTC

size: many
D: TRBD1
V: TRBV20-1
J: TRBJ1-5
CDR3: CSAGGAKNQPQHF
DNA: TGCAGTGCAGGGGGCGCAAAAAATCAGCCCCAGCATTTT

size: many
D: .
V: TRBV18
J: TRBJ1-3
CDR3: CASSPDGNTIYF
DNA: TGTGCCAGCTCACCGGACGGAAACACCATATATTTT

size: many
D: TRBD2
V: TRBV12-3/TRBV12-4
J: TRBJ2-1
CDR3: CASSKSGTSGGAYNEQFF
DNA: TGTGCCAGCAGTAAATCCGGGACTAGCGGGGGGGCCTACAATGAGCAGTTCTTC

size: many
D: .
V: TRBV20-1
J: TRBJ2-5
CDR3: CSARDEDGEGGTQYF
DNA: TGCAGTGCTAGAGATGAGGACGGAGAGGGGGGGACCCAGTACTTC

size: many
D: TRBD2
V: TRBV20-1
J: TRBJ2-1
CDR3: CSASGGAGIINEQFF
DNA: TGCAGTGCTAGCGGGGGGGCCGGGATAATCAATGAGCAGTTCTTC

size: many
D: TRBD2
V: TRBV2
J: TRBJ2-3
CDR3: CASSWTSGGRSTDTQYF
DNA: TGTGCCAGCAGCTGGACTAGCGGGGGGCGGAGCACAGATACGCAGTATTTT

size: .
D: .
V: TRBV5-6
J: TRBJ1-5
CDR3: CASNIGQYNQPQNF
DNA: TGTGCCAGCAACATCGGACAGTACAATCAGCCCCAGAATTTT

size: many
D: TRBD1
V: TRBV27
J: TRBJ1-3
CDR3: CASRVGQGSGNTIYF
DNA: TGTGCCTCCCGCGTTGGACAGGGCTCTGGAAACACCATATATTTT

size: many
D: TRBD1
V: TRBV20-1
J: TRBJ2-7
CDR3: CSASTRGRNRSYEQYF
DNA: TGCAGTGCTTCGACCAGGGGGCGTAACCGGTCCTACGAGCAGTACTTC

size: many
D: .
V: TRBV12-3/TRBV12-4
J: TRBJ1-2
CDR3: CASSSPTGGYTF
DNA: TGTGCCAGCAGTTCCCCAACAGGCGGCTACACCTTC

size: many
D: TRBD1
V: TRBV4-2
J: TRBJ1-1
CDR3: CASSQMDRETTEAFF
DNA: TGTGCCAGCAGCCAGATGGACAGGGAAACCACTGAAGCTTTCTTT

size: many
D: .
V: TRBV3-1
J: TRBJ2-3
CDR3: CASSPFGAVPGARTQYF
DNA: TGTGCCAGCAGCCCTTTCGGGGCGGTACCTGGTGCGAGGACGCAGTATTTT

size: many
D: .
V: TRBV18
J: TRBJ2-7
CDR3: CASSHDSFRYEQYF
DNA: TGTGCCAGCTCACACGACAGCTTCCGCTACGAGCAGTACTTC

size: few
D: .
V: TRBV10-1
J: TRBJ2-1
CDR3: CASSETRDGKQFF
DNA: TGCGCCAGCAGTGAGACCAGGGACGGGAAGCAGTTCTTC

size: many
D: .
V: TRBV20-1
J: TRBJ1-2
CDR3: CSASLQNRGDYGYTF
DNA: TGCAGTGCTAGTCTTCAAAATCGAGGGGACTATGGCTACACCTTC

size: many
D: .
V: TRBV20-1
J: TRBJ2-5
CDR3: CSARGSLMFQETQYF
DNA: TGCAGTGCTAGAGGGAGCCTCATGTTCCAAGAGACCCAGTACTTC

size: many
D: .
V: TRBV12-3/TRBV12-4
J: TRBJ1-4
CDR3: CASGDSATNEKLFF
DNA: TGTGCCAGCGGTGACAGCGCAACTAATGAAAAACTGTTTTTT

size: many
D: .
V: TRBV14
J: TRBJ2-7
CDR3: CASSWTRQGGNEQYF
DNA: TGTGCCAGCAGCTGGACAAGGCAGGGGGGAAACGAGCAGTACTTC

size: many
D: .
V: TRBV28
J: TRBJ1-4
CDR3: CASRYRARGEKLFF
DNA: TGTGCCAGCAGGTACAGGGCTCGTGGTGAAAAACTGTTTTTT

size: many
D: .
V: TRBV20-1
J: TRBJ1-1
CDR3: CSAFSGEKMNTEAFF
DNA: TGCAGTGCTTTCTCTGGTGAGAAGATGAACACTGAAGCTTTCTTT

size: many
D: .
V: TRBV12-3/TRBV12-4
J: TRBJ2-5
CDR3: CASSSFLAREETQYF
DNA: TGTGCCAGCAGTAGCTTCTTGGCCCGAGAAGAGACCCAGTACTTC

size: many
D: .
V: TRBV12-3/TRBV12-4
J: TRBJ2-1
CDR3: CASSPSRAPTGEQFF
DNA: TGTGCCAGCAGTCCATCGAGGGCCCCCACGGGTGAGCAGTTCTTC

size: many
D: TRBD1
V: TRBV5-1
J: TRBJ2-2
CDR3: CASSPRGTGNTGELFF
DNA: TGCGCCAGCAGCCCACGGGGGACAGGGAACACCGGGGAGCTGTTTTTT

size: many
D: .
V: TRBV5-1
J: TRBJ1-4
CDR3: CASSWTAGNEKLFF
DNA: TGCGCCAGCAGCTGGACAGCGGGAAATGAAAAACTGTTTTTT

size: many
D: TRBD2
V: TRBV5-1
J: TRBJ2-5
CDR3: CASSRGGVETQYF
DNA: TGCGCCAGCAGTCGGGGAGGGGTTGAGACCCAGTACTTC

size: many
D: .
V: TRBV20-1
J: TRBJ2-1
CDR3: CSAQDGESYNEQFF
DNA: TGCAGTGCCCAGGACGGGGAATCCTACAATGAGCAGTTCTTC

size: many
D: .
V: TRBV3-1
J: TRBJ1-2
CDR3: CASSHRDLDGGYTF
DNA: TGTGCCAGCAGCCATAGGGACCTCGATGGGGGCTACACCTTC

size: many
D: .
V: TRBV6-6
J: TRBJ2-5
CDR3: CASSYGPGALQETQYF
DNA: TGTGCCAGCAGTTACGGTCCCGGGGCTCTACAAGAGACCCAGTACTTC

size: .
D: .
V: TRBV6-2/TRBV6-3
J: TRBJ1-2
CDR3: CASRGYGYTF
DNA: TGTGCCAGCAGGGGCTATGGCTACACCTTC

size: many
D: .
V: TRBV7-2
J: TRBJ1-3
CDR3: CASSPSFRGGGNTIYF
DNA: TGTGCCAGCAGTCCGAGCTTCAGGGGAGGCGGAAACACCATATATTTT

size: many
D: TRBD2
V: TRBV4-2
J: TRBJ2-3
CDR3: CASSQEGLAGGHSDTQYF
DNA: TGTGCCAGCAGCCAAGAGGGACTAGCGGGGGGGCATTCGGATACGCAGTATTTT

size: many
D: .
V: TRBV21-1
J: TRBJ2-2
CDR3: CASSNEGPSRGTGELFF
DNA: TGTGCCAGCAGCAATGAAGGACCTAGCAGGGGGACCGGGGAGCTGTTTTTT

size: .
D: .
V: TRBV20-1
J: TRBJ2-7
CDR3: CSARAAGSYEQYF
DNA: TGCAGTGCTAGAGCGGCAGGGTCCTACGAGCAGTACTTC

size: many
D: .
V: TRBV20-1
J: TRBJ1-2
CDR3: CSARFRETALQYPANYGYTF
DNA: TGCAGTGCTAGATTCCGAGAGACAGCCCTACAATATCCGGCTAACTATGGCTACACCTTC

size: many
D: .
V: TRBV7-2
J: TRBJ2-1
CDR3: CASSRTGISYNEQFF
DNA: TGTGCCAGCAGCCGCACAGGTATCTCCTACAATGAGCAGTTCTTC

size: .
D: TRBD1
V: TRBV5-1
J: TRBJ2-1
CDR3: CASSHQGAYNEQFF
DNA: TGCGCCAGCAGCCACCAGGGGGCCTACAATGAGCAGTTCTTC

size: few
D: .
V: TRBV12-3/TRBV12-4
J: TRBJ1-2
CDR3: CDSSLVVSGYTF
DNA: TGTGACAGCAGTTTAGTTGTCTCCGGCTACACCTTC

size: many
D: .
V: TRBV20-1
J: TRBJ2-3
CDR3: CSAPDGDTQYF
DNA: TGCAGTGCCCCGGACGGAGATACGCAGTATTTT

size: many
D: TRBD1
V: TRBV2
J: TRBJ1-4
CDR3: CASSREPGQTNEKLFF
DNA: TGTGCCAGCAGTCGAGAGCCGGGACAGACTAATGAAAAACTGTTTTTT

size: many
D: .
V: TRBV20-1
J: TRBJ1-2
CDR3: CSALEGLQYLF
DNA: TGCAGTGCTCTAGAGGGTTTGCAGTACCTCTTC

size: many
D: .
V: TRBV29-1
J: TRBJ2-5
CDR3: CSVEDAWAGGGETQYF
DNA: TGCAGCGTTGAAGATGCCTGGGCAGGGGGAGGAGAGACCCAGTACTTC

size: many
D: .
V: TRBV4-1
J: TRBJ2-3
CDR3: CASSQGTINTDTQYF
DNA: TGCGCCAGCAGCCAAGGGACAATAAACACAGATACGCAGTATTTT

size: many
D: .
V: TRBV20-1
J: TRBJ2-7
CDR3: CSATPGPYEQYF
DNA: TGCAGTGCTACCCCAGGTCCCTACGAGCAGTACTTC

size: many
D: .
V: TRBV20-1
J: TRBJ2-3
CDR3: CSARDLSFDADTQYF
DNA: TGCAGTGCTAGAGATTTGAGCTTCGACGCAGATACGCAGTATTTT

size: many
D: TRBD2
V: TRBV12-3/TRBV12-4
J: TRBJ2-3
CDR3: CASSRSGRSTDTQYF
DNA: TGTGCCAGCAGCCGAAGCGGGAGAAGCACAGATACGCAGTATTTT

size: many
D: .
V: TRBV27
J: TRBJ2-7
CDR3: CASSTGRSYEQYF
DNA: TGTGCCAGCAGTACCGGACGTTCCTACGAGCAGTACTTC

size: few
D: TRBD1
V: TRBV6-1
J: TRBJ2-7
CDR3: CASSHRTGAAYEQYF
DNA: TGTGCCAGCAGTCACCGGACAGGGGCAGCCTACGAGCAGTACTTC

size: many
D: TRBD1
V: TRBV2
J: TRBJ1-5
CDR3: CASSNDRGRNQPQHF
DNA: TGTGCCAGCAGTAACGACAGGGGTCGCAATCAGCCCCAGCATTTT

size: many
D: .
V: TRBV29-1
J: TRBJ1-2
CDR3: CSAQGHANYGYTF
DNA: TGCAGCGCACAAGGACACGCTAACTATGGCTACACCTTC

size: many
D: .
V: TRBV5-1
J: TRBJ2-5
CDR3: CASSKRTGREETQYF
DNA: TGCGCCAGCAGCAAAAGGACAGGGAGGGAAGAGACCCAGTACTTC

size: many
D: .
V: TRBV9
J: TRBJ2-7
CDR3: CASSVAGSEQYF
DNA: TGTGCCAGCAGCGTAGCAGGGTCCGAGCAGTACTTC

size: .
D: TRBD2
V: TRBV7-2
J: TRBJ2-5
CDR3: CASSSGLAGGRETQYF
DNA: TGTGCCAGCAGCTCAGGACTAGCGGGGGGCCGGGAGACCCAGTACTTC

size: few
D: .
V: TRBV4-3
J: TRBJ1-6
CDR3: CASSQGAENSPLHF
DNA: TGCGCCAGCAGCCAAGGGGCGGAGAATTCACCCCTCCACTTT

size: many
D: TRBD1
V: TRBV12-3/TRBV12-4
J: TRBJ2-3
CDR3: CASSHRQGLGSDTQYF
DNA: TGTGCCAGCAGCCATCGACAGGGTCTGGGTTCAGATACGCAGTATTTT